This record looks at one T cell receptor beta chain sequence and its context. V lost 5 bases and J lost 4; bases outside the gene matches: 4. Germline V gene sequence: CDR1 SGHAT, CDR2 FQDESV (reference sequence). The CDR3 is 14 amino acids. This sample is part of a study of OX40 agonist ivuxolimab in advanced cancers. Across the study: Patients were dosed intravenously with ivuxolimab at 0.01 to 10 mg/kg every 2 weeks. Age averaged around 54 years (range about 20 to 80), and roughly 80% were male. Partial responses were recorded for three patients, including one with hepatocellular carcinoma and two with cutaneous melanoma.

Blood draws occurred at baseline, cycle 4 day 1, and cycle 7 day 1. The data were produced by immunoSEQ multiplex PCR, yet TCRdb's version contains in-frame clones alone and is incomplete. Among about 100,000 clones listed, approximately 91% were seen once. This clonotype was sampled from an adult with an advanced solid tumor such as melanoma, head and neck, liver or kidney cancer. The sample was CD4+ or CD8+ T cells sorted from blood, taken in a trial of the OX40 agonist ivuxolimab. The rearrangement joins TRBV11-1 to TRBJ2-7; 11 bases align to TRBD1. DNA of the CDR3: TGTGCCAGCAGCACGGGACAGGGGGTGTACGAGCAGTACTTC. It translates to CASSTGQGVYEQYF.